A selection of T cell receptor beta chains follows, all from one sample in a study of shared clonotypes between healthy human individuals. Clones were sequenced by immunoSEQ multiplex PCR, and TCRdb holds only the in-frame ones, with some missing. The sample yields around 600,000 clones, roughly 98% seen once. Sequenced sample: naive CD8+ T cells sorted from blood. The receptors stem from a man aged 30-40 years in good health. The CDR3 runs from the conserved cysteine through the conserved F or W. D genes are given only for firm matches. The listing skips clone size in some rows; elsewhere it reads once, few, many or a size class.

D | J | size | V | CDR3 | DNA
TRBD2 | TRBJ2-7 | - | TRBV5-1 | CASSRAGDEQYF | TGCGCCAGCAGCCGAGCGGGGGACGAGCAGTACTTC
TRBD1 | TRBJ1-1 | - | TRBV7-9 | CASGMTGLNTEAFF | TGTGCCAGCGGCATGACAGGGTTGAACACTGAAGCTTTCTTT
- | TRBJ2-7 | - | TRBV10-2 | CASRAGNSYEQYF | TGCGCCAGCAGAGCTGGGAACTCCTACGAGCAGTACTTC
TRBD2 | TRBJ2-1 | - | TRBV5-5 | CASSLESGGPNEQFF | TGTGCCAGCAGCTTGGAATCGGGGGGACCCAATGAGCAGTTCTTC
- | TRBJ1-2 | - | TRBV2 | CASRPGGYTF | TGTGCCAGCAGGCCAGGGGGCTACACCTTC
TRBD1 | TRBJ1-2 | - | TRBV28 | CASSGLGTDYGYTF | TGTGCCAGCAGCGGGCTTGGGACAGACTATGGCTACACCTTC
- | TRBJ2-5 | - | TRBV6-5 | CASSYDAGETQYF | TGTGCCAGCAGTTACGATGCGGGGGAGACCCAGTACTTC
- | TRBJ2-7 | once | TRBV19 | CASSPQVEAYEQYF | TGTGCCAGTAGCCCTCAGGTGGAGGCCTACGAGCAGTACTTC
- | TRBJ2-1 | - | TRBV6-5 | CASSYSSGDYNEQFF | TGTGCCAGCAGTTACTCCAGCGGTGACTACAATGAGCAGTTCTTC
- | TRBJ2-5 | - | TRBV9 | CASSVGAPRFQETQYF | TGTGCCAGCAGCGTAGGGGCTCCTCGGTTCCAGGAGACCCAGTACTTC
TRBD2 | TRBJ2-7 | - | TRBV4-3 | CASSQVSAGVGEQYF | TGCGCCAGCAGCCAAGTCTCGGCGGGAGTTGGGGAGCAGTACTTC
- | TRBJ2-3 | - | TRBV6-6 | CASSYGAYTDTQYF | TGTGCCAGCAGTTACGGAGCGTACACAGATACGCAGTATTTT
TRBD2 | TRBJ2-1 | - | TRBV11-3 | CASSPVAGGNEQFF | TGTGCCAGCAGCCCAGTAGCGGGAGGGAATGAGCAGTTCTTC
- | TRBJ2-4 | - | TRBV9 | CASSVGKNIQYF | TGTGCCAGCAGCGTGGGGAAAAACATTCAGTACTTC
- | TRBJ2-7 | few | TRBV13 | CASSEDSRGSYEQYF | TGTGCCAGCAGCGAAGATAGCCGCGGCTCCTACGAGCAGTACTTC